This TCR beta chain was retrieved from a study of T cell changes during pregnancy in multiple sclerosis. Sequencing used immunoSEQ multiplex PCR; TCRdb keeps in-frame clones, though not all of them. The sample consists of 60,000 to 70,000 clones, 90% to 95% of them appearing once. This material consisted of peripheral blood, taken in the third trimester of pregnancy. The TCR was taken from a female donor in good health, enrolled as a control in a pregnancy study.

The DNA of the CDR3 is TGTGCCAGCAGTTTTGGGGAGACTAGCGTTTATGCCGGGGAGCTGTTTTTT. As protein: CASSFGETSVYAGELFF. The chain employs TRBV28 and TRBJ2-2; 8 nucleotides align to TRBD2. CDR1 is MDHEN and CDR2 is SYDVKM in the germline V gene. V lost 3 bases and J lost 6; bases outside the gene matches: 12. CDR3 length: 17 amino acids.